These T cell receptor beta chains were read from a single sample in a study of cytomegalovirus exposure and HLA in healthy donors. The data were produced by immunoSEQ multiplex PCR, yet TCRdb's version contains in-frame clones alone and is incomplete. The listing records about 52,000 clones. Sequencing was performed on PBMCs. The receptors derive from a woman in her 50s in good health and CMV-seropositive. The CDR3 runs from the conserved cysteine through the conserved F or W. A D gene is named only where the DNA matches it firmly.

D gene: -
J gene: TRBJ2-7
V gene: TRBV11-2
CDR3 protein: CASSWQMENYEQYF
CDR3 DNA: TGTGCCAGCAGCTGGCAGATGGAGAACTACGAGCAGTACTTC

D gene: TRBD1
J gene: TRBJ1-1
V gene: TRBV19
CDR3 protein: CASSMRGQNTEAFF
CDR3 DNA: TGTGCCAGTAGTATGAGGGGGCAGAACACTGAAGCTTTCTTT

D gene: -
J gene: TRBJ1-2
V gene: TRBV4-2
CDR3 protein: CASSHPGQPYGHTF
CDR3 DNA: TGTGCCAGCAGCCACCCGGGACAACCATATGGCCACACCTTC

D gene: -
J gene: TRBJ1-1
V gene: TRBV11-1
CDR3 protein: CASSHRGALVGFTEAFF
CDR3 DNA: TGTGCCAGCAGCCACCGGGGGGCGTTGGTCGGTTTCACTGAAGCTTTCTTT

D gene: TRBD1
J gene: TRBJ2-7
V gene: TRBV5-1
CDR3 protein: CASSLPRDRFF
CDR3 DNA: TGCGCCAGCAGCTTGCCCCGGGACAGGTTCTTC

D gene: TRBD2
J gene: TRBJ2-3
V gene: TRBV5-4
CDR3 protein: CASSLLAGSTDTQYF
CDR3 DNA: TGTGCCAGCAGCCTGCTAGCGGGTAGCACAGATACGCAGTATTTT

D gene: -
J gene: TRBJ1-2
V gene: TRBV5-5
CDR3 protein: CASSLWIGANYGYTF
CDR3 DNA: TGTGCCAGCAGCTTATGGATCGGGGCTAACTATGGCTACACCTTC

D gene: -
J gene: TRBJ2-7
V gene: TRBV18
CDR3 protein: CASSTGHNYEQYF
CDR3 DNA: TGTGCCAGCTCTACGGGACACAACTACGAGCAGTACTTC

D gene: TRBD1
J gene: TRBJ2-3
V gene: TRBV6-5
CDR3 protein: CASSIQGPGDTQYF
CDR3 DNA: TGTGCCAGCAGTATACAGGGGCCCGGAGATACGCAGTATTTT

D gene: TRBD1
J gene: TRBJ2-7
V gene: TRBV30
CDR3 protein: CAWSRDRGGEQYF
CDR3 DNA: TGTGCCTGGAGTAGGGACAGGGGAGGCGAGCAGTACTTC

D gene: -
J gene: TRBJ2-5
V gene: TRBV4-2
CDR3 protein: CASSQVLLQETQYF
CDR3 DNA: TGTGCCAGCAGCCAAGTACTGTTACAAGAGACCCAGTACTTC

D gene: TRBD2
J gene: TRBJ2-7
V gene: TRBV9
CDR3 protein: CASSLRSGSLNEQYF
CDR3 DNA: TGTGCCAGCAGCCTACGGAGCGGGAGTCTAAACGAGCAGTACTTC

D gene: TRBD1
J gene: TRBJ1-5
V gene: TRBV7-9
CDR3 protein: CASSTMDRARYQPQHF
CDR3 DNA: TGTGCCAGCAGCACGATGGACAGGGCGAGGTATCAGCCCCAGCATTTT

D gene: TRBD1
J gene: TRBJ1-1
V gene: TRBV20-1
CDR3 protein: CSALTGYLAFF
CDR3 DNA: TGCAGTGCTTTGACAGGGTACTTAGCTTTCTTT

D gene: -
J gene: TRBJ1-1
V gene: TRBV18
CDR3 protein: CASSARVWDTEAFF
CDR3 DNA: TGTGCCAGCTCGGCCAGGGTCTGGGACACTGAAGCTTTCTTT

D gene: TRBD2
J gene: TRBJ2-1
V gene: TRBV10-2
CDR3 protein: CAIASGRRGSYNEQFF
CDR3 DNA: TGCGCCATTGCTAGCGGCCGAAGGGGCTCCTACAATGAGCAGTTCTTC

D gene: TRBD1
J gene: TRBJ2-7
V gene: TRBV9
CDR3 protein: CASSVEGTEYEQYF
CDR3 DNA: TGTGCCAGCAGCGTAGAAGGGACAGAATACGAGCAGTACTTC

D gene: TRBD1
J gene: TRBJ2-3
V gene: TRBV7-3
CDR3 protein: CASSLTGGTDTQYF
CDR3 DNA: TGTGCCAGCAGCTTGACAGGGGGCACAGATACGCAGTATTTT

D gene: -
J gene: TRBJ2-1
V gene: TRBV19
CDR3 protein: CASSIVRGLNEQFF
CDR3 DNA: TGTGCCAGTAGTATTGTGCGGGGATTGAATGAGCAGTTCTTC

D gene: TRBD2
J gene: TRBJ2-5
V gene: TRBV7-2
CDR3 protein: CASSSPRTSGIGPQETQYF
CDR3 DNA: TGTGCCAGCAGCTCCCCGCGGACTAGCGGCATCGGACCACAAGAGACCCAGTACTTC

D gene: TRBD1
J gene: TRBJ1-2
V gene: TRBV7-9
CDR3 protein: CASSFSGGTASNYGYTF
CDR3 DNA: TGTGCCAGCAGCTTTAGCGGGGGGACAGCCTCTAACTATGGCTACACCTTC

D gene: -
J gene: TRBJ2-1
V gene: TRBV28
CDR3 protein: CASSPRDRGLGLAGARYNEQFF
CDR3 DNA: TGTGCCAGCAGTCCCAGGGACAGGGGGCTCGGACTAGCGGGAGCCCGATACAATGAGCAGTTCTTC

D gene: -
J gene: TRBJ1-2
V gene: TRBV5-6
CDR3 protein: CASSLGQGGGYTF
CDR3 DNA: TGTGCCAGCAGCTTGGGGCAGGGAGGCGGCTACACCTTC

D gene: -
J gene: TRBJ2-3
V gene: TRBV7-2
CDR3 protein: CASSLAGGSITDTQYF
CDR3 DNA: TGTGCCAGCAGCTTAGCTGGGGGCTCTATCACAGATACGCAGTATTTT

D gene: TRBD1
J gene: TRBJ2-5
V gene: TRBV7-9
CDR3 protein: CASSPPTGIETQYF
CDR3 DNA: TGTGCCAGCAGCCCCCCGACAGGGATAGAGACCCAGTACTTC

D gene: TRBD1
J gene: TRBJ2-2
V gene: TRBV19
CDR3 protein: CASTTGVLNTGELFF
CDR3 DNA: TGTGCCAGTACCACAGGGGTGTTGAACACCGGGGAGCTGTTTTTT

D gene: -
J gene: TRBJ2-5
V gene: TRBV5-1
CDR3 protein: CASSLNVGGGETQYF
CDR3 DNA: TGCGCCAGCAGCTTGAATGTGGGGGGAGGAGAGACCCAGTACTTC

D gene: TRBD1
J gene: TRBJ1-5
V gene: TRBV19
CDR3 protein: CASNHGQGRGFQPQHF
CDR3 DNA: TGTGCCAGTAACCACGGACAGGGCAGGGGATTTCAGCCCCAGCATTTT

D gene: -
J gene: TRBJ2-2
V gene: TRBV10-3
CDR3 protein: CAIKGGHTGELFF
CDR3 DNA: TGTGCCATCAAGGGCGGGCACACCGGGGAGCTGTTTTTT

D gene: TRBD1
J gene: TRBJ2-5
V gene: TRBV18
CDR3 protein: CASSPPGTGQETQYF
CDR3 DNA: TGTGCCAGCTCACCACCCGGGACAGGGCAAGAGACCCAGTACTTC

D gene: TRBD2
J gene: TRBJ2-1
V gene: TRBV19
CDR3 protein: CASSWLAGGRRGNEQFF
CDR3 DNA: TGTGCCAGTAGTTGGCTAGCGGGAGGACGGAGGGGGAATGAGCAGTTCTTC

D gene: -
J gene: TRBJ2-4
V gene: TRBV29-1
CDR3 protein: CSVRTEPNIQYF
CDR3 DNA: TGCAGCGTTAGGACAGAACCAAACATTCAGTACTTC

D gene: -
J gene: TRBJ2-2
V gene: TRBV29-1
CDR3 protein: CSVADTLNTGELFF
CDR3 DNA: TGCAGCGTTGCGGACACCTTAAACACCGGGGAGCTGTTTTTT